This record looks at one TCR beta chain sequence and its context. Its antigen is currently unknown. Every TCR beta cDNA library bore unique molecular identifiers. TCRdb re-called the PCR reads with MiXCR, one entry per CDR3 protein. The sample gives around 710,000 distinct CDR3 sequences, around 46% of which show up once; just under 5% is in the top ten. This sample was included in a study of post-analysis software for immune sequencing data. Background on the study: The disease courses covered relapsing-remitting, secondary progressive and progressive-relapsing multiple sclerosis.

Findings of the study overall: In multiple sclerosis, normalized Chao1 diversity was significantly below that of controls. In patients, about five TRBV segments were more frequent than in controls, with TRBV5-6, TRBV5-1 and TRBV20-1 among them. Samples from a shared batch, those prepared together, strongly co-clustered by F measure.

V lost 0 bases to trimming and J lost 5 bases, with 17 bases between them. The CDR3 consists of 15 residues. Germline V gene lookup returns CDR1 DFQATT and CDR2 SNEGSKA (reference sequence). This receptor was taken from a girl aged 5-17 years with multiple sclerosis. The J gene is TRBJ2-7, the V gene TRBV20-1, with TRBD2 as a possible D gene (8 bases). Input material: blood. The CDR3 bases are TGCAGTGCTAGAGATCCCCCGGGAGGGGGCCACGAGCAGTACTTC. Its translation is CSARDPPGGGHEQYF.